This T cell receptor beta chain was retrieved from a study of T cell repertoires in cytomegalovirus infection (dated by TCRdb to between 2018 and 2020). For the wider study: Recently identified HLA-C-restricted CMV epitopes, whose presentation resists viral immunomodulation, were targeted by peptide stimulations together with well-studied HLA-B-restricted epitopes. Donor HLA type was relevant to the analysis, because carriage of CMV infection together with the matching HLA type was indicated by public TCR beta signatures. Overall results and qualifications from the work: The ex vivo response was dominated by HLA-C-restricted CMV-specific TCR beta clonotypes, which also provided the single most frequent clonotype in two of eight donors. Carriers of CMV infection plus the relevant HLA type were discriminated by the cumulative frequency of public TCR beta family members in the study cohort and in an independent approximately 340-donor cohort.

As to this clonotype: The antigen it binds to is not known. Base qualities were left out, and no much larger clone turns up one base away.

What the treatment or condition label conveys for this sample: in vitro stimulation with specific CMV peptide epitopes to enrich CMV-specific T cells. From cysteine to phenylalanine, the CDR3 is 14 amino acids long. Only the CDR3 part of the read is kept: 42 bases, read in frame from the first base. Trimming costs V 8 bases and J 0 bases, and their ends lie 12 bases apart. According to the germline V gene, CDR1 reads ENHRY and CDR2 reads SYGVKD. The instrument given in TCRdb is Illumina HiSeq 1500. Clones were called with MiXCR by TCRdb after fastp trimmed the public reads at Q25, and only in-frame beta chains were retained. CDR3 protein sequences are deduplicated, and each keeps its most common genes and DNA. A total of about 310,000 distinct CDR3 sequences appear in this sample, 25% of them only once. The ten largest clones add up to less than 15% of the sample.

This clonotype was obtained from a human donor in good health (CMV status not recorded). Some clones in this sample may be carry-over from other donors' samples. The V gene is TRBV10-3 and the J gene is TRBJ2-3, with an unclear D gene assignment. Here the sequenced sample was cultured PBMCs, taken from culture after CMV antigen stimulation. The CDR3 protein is CAIANSASTDTQYF. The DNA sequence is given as TGTGCCATCGCGAACTCCGCCAGCACAGATACGCAGTATTTT.